Each of the 21 T cell receptor beta chains below was sequenced from the same sample in a study of blood T cell repertoires in COVID-19 (TCRdb year 2020). The library came from the immunoSEQ multiplex PCR assay. TCRdb stores this immuneACCESS table with in-frame sequences only. Part of the clones is absent; in the studies checked, under half of the shortfall reflects unresolved V genes, and no reason is known for the rest. In all, the sample holds about 53,000 clones, and 70% to 90% of those were seen once. The ten largest make up approximately 2.6% of the sample. The sample was peripheral blood. These receptors originate from a man older than 75 with acute or convalescent COVID-19.

This clone was observed a single time. V usage is TRBV9 and J usage is TRBJ2-5, with 7 nucleotides matching TRBD2. V shed 4 bases and J 1 base; nucleotides not matched to a gene: 10. This CDR3 comprises 16 residues. In germline, CDR1 is SGDLS, CDR2 YYNGEE. This CDR3 reads CASSPGASGPQETQYF. The CDR3 DNA is TGTGCCAGCAGCCCTGGGGCTAGCGGACCCCAAGAGACCCAGTACTTC.

The chain has TRBV24-1 and TRBJ2-3; TRBD2 aligns across 7 bases. Germline-derived CDR1 and CDR2 are KGHDR and SFDVKD. J was trimmed by 2 bases and V by 9 bases; bases with no gene match: 16. The CDR3 consists of 17 residues. DNA for the CDR3: TGTGCCACCTCATGTCCCTTTGGGCGGGACTACACAGATACGCAGTATTTT. This codes for CATSCPFGRDYTDTQYF.

The chain uses TRBV5-1 and TRBJ2-2; D gene unclear. V dropped 1 base and J dropped 1 base, with 8 bases sitting between them. Germline loops: CDR1 SGHRS, CDR2 YFSETQ. The CDR3 is 15 residues long. The CDR3 loop is CASSLWLGNTGELFF. The CDR3 DNA reads TGCGCCAGCAGCTTGTGGCTAGGGAACACCGGGGAGCTGTTTTTT.

The chain carries TRBV29-1 and TRBJ2-5; 8 nucleotides align to TRBD1. The CDR3 extends over 15 amino acids. The V gene's germline CDR1 is SQVTM and CDR2 ANQGSEA. V shed 6 bases, J shed 5 bases, and the junction held 14 bases outside the gene matches. CDR3 DNA sequence: TGCAGCGTCCTCGGAGGGCAGGGGGCGAGGGAGACCCAGTACTTC. It yields the protein CSVLGGQGARETQYF.

The CDR3 is CASSRVDTEAFF. The CDR3 DNA reads TGTGCCAGTAGCAGGGTCGACACTGAAGCTTTCTTT. The chain links TRBV19 to TRBJ1-1; possibly TRBD1 for D (5 bases). Germline V CDR1 and CDR2: LNHDA, SQIVND (reference sequence). The ends were cut back, 6 bases at V and 3 bases at J, with 8 bases in the middle. This CDR3 comprises 12 residues.

This chain uses TRBV4-1 with TRBJ1-1, with D tentatively TRBD1 (5 bases). In germline, CDR1 is MGHRA, CDR2 YSYEKL. This CDR3 has 14 amino acids. For the CDR3, the DNA is TGCGCTGCGAAAAGGGAGGGGAAGAACACTGAAGCTTTCTTT. Amino acids: CAAKREGKNTEAFF.

The V call is TRBV7-2, the J call TRBJ2-5; 7 nucleotides agree with TRBD1. The CDR3 runs to 14 residues. The germline V gene encodes CDR1 SGHTA and CDR2 FQGNSA. Trimming cost V 6 bases and J 2 bases; bases outside gene matches: 6. CDR3 nucleotide sequence: TGTGCCAGCAGTCCTTCCAGGGGGCAAGAGACCCAGTACTTC. It translates to CASSPSRGQETQYF.

The chain uses TRBV6-5 and TRBJ2-7; 8 bases align to TRBD2. Trimming removed 0 bases from V and 7 bases from J; junction bases left unmatched: 11. This CDR3 has 16 amino acids. Germline V lookup: CDR1 MNHEY, CDR2 SVGAGI. CDR3 DNA: TGTGCCAGCAGTTACTCTCAGCGGGGGACGAGTGGGGAGCAGTACTTC. Translated: CASSYSQRGTSGEQYF.

The J gene is TRBJ2-7, the V gene TRBV7-6; D is unresolved. CDR3 length equals 15 residues. CDR1 is SGHVS, CDR2 FNYEAQ, per germline. Trimming pared 1 base from V and 0 bases from J, leaving 10 bases between. CDR3 sequence reads: CASSLESRPSYEQYF. The CDR3 region has the DNA TGTGCCAGCAGCTTAGAGAGCAGGCCCTCCTACGAGCAGTACTTC.

The gene calls are TRBV11-2 and TRBJ1-4; no firm D call. This CDR3 is built from 16 residues. Looked up from germline, CDR1 is SGHAT and CDR2 is FQNNGV. V was clipped by 0 bases and J by 3 bases, with 11 bases between them. For the CDR3, the DNA is TGTGCCAGCAGCTTAGAGGCCGCAGTACCTAATGAAAAACTGTTTTTT. Protein product: CASSLEAAVPNEKLFF. Looking up the rest from reference TRBV11-2 and TRBJ1-4 gives the full variable domain: EAGVAQSPRYKIIEKRQSVAFWCNPISGHATLYWYQQILGQGPKLLIQFQNNGVVDDSQLPKDRFSAERLKGVDSTLKIQPAKLEDSAVYLCASSLEAAVPNEKLFFGSGTQLSVL.

CDR3 in DNA: TGTGCCAGCAGCTTGACGGCCACGGGGTACGAGCAGTACTTC. It yields the protein CASSLTATGYEQYF. The rearrangement uses TRBV5-6 and TRBJ2-7; the D gene is possibly TRBD2 (5 bases). Looked up from germline, CDR1 is SGHDT and CDR2 is YYEEEE. The CDR3 runs to 14 residues. Deletions cut 1 base from V and 4 bases from J, with 12 bases between.

The chain carries TRBV4-1 and TRBJ2-6; 7 positions match TRBD1. There are 15 residues in the CDR3. From germline, CDR1 is MGHRA and CDR2 YSYEKL. The trim removed 5 bases at V and 1 base at J, leaving 2 bases unmatched. The DNA of the CDR3 is TGCGCCAGCAGCGCGACAGGGTCTGGGGCCAACGTCCTGACTTTC. This translates into CASSATGSGANVLTF.

The chain joins TRBV7-3 to TRBJ2-1; 10 bases match TRBD1. J gave up 7 bases and V 5 bases, and 8 bases lay outside the gene matches. CDR1 and CDR2 from the germline V gene are SGHTA and FQGTGA. The CDR3 contains 15 residues. Here the CDR3 reads CASSRTGQGGNEQFF. CDR3 DNA: TGTGCCAGCAGCAGAACAGGACAGGGGGGGAATGAGCAGTTCTTC.

The chain employs TRBV7-2 and TRBJ2-2; 7 bases agree with TRBD2. Germline V gene sequence: CDR1 SGHTA, CDR2 FQGNSA. This CDR3 has 15 residues. V trimming: 3 bases; J trimming: 6 bases; junction bases outside the gene matches: 7. This CDR3 reads CASSLPGRESGELFF. In DNA, the CDR3 is TGTGCCAGCAGCTTGCCAGGGAGGGAATCCGGGGAGCTGTTTTTT.

The chain couples TRBV14 to TRBJ1-5; possibly TRBD1 for D (5 bases). This CDR3 has 14 residues. V was shortened by 1 base and J by 10 bases, with 14 bases between the two germline ends. Germline CDR1 reads SGHDN; CDR2 reads FVKESK. The DNA for the CDR3 is TGTGCCAGCAGCCAAGGTGGGCAGGGCATTCCCCAGCATTTT. This gives the protein CASSQGGQGIPQHF.

The V and J genes are TRBV11-2 and TRBJ2-7; possibly TRBD2 for D (5 bases). The CDR3 length is 14 residues. Germline-derived CDR1 and CDR2 are SGHAT and FQNNGV. V dropped 5 bases and J dropped 2 bases, with 13 bases sitting between them. CDR3 residues: CASSLSGGTYEQYF. CDR3 bases: TGTGCCAGCAGCCTCAGCGGTGGTACCTACGAGCAGTACTTC.

The rearrangement links TRBV5-8 to TRBJ2-1; 9 bases align to TRBD1. V was clipped by 0 bases and J by 7 bases; unmatched bases: 5. CDR1 SGHTS and CDR2 YDEGEE come from the germline V gene. This CDR3 region has 15 residues. This chain's CDR3 is CASSLGAGQGNEQFF. Here the CDR3 DNA reads TGTGCCAGCAGCTTGGGAGCGGGACAGGGAAATGAGCAGTTCTTC. The whole variable domain, remainder taken from reference TRBV5-8 and TRBJ2-1, is EAGVTQSPTHLIKTRGQQATLRCSPISGHTSVYWYQQALGLGLQFLLWYDEGEERNRGNFPPRFSGRQFPNYSSELNVNALELEDSALYLCASSLGAGQGNEQFFGPGTRLTVL.

The rearrangement links TRBV10-3 to TRBJ1-3; D uncertain. CDR1 is ENHRY and CDR2 is SYGVKD in the germline V gene. V was trimmed by 9 bases and J by 4 bases, leaving 10 bases between them. The CDR3 is made up of 12 amino acids. The CDR3 reads CAIEGSGNTIYF. The CDR3 region has the DNA TGTGCCATAGAGGGCTCGGGAAACACCATATATTTT.

The V gene is TRBV2, the J gene TRBJ1-1; 8 bases map to TRBD1. This CDR3 has 17 residues. V dropped 1 base and J dropped 4; count of bases not matched to a gene: 11. From germline, CDR1 is SNHLY and CDR2 FYNNEI. CDR3 region: CASSEEGRGPISTEAFF. In DNA, the CDR3 is TGTGCCAGCAGTGAAGAAGGCAGGGGGCCAATTTCCACTGAAGCTTTCTTT.

The chain uses TRBV10-3 and TRBJ2-1; TRBD1 aligns across 8 bases. Germline V gene lookup returns CDR1 ENHRY and CDR2 SYGVKD. V lost 2 bases, J lost 3 bases, and 3 bases stayed unmatched. CDR3 length: 15 residues. The CDR3: CAISEGGQGYNEQFF. The CDR3 DNA reads TGTGCCATCAGTGAGGGCGGACAGGGCTACAATGAGCAGTTCTTC.

This chain links TRBV29-1 with TRBJ2-1; 8 bases map to TRBD1. With V trimmed by 0 bases and J by 5 bases, 9 bases remained unmatched. CDR1 SQVTM and CDR2 ANQGSEA come from the germline V gene. CDR3 length equals 16 residues. CDR3 nucleotides: TGCAGCGTTGAAGAGGGCGGACAGGGCACAAACAATGAGCAGTTCTTC. It yields the protein CSVEEGGQGTNNEQFF.